What follows is one T cell receptor (beta chain) and its context. Original handling: Reference gene primers were amplified, and this amplification served to estimate nucleated cell counts. Clones were read by immunoSEQ multiplex PCR, and TCRdb kept only the in-frame ones, dropping some. Clonal size and the V and J genes are those of that table, whereas D and trimming came from the DNA. The sample lists about 170,000 clones, about 80% occurring once. The data belong to a study of blood T cell repertoires in COVID-19. In the study overall: From T cells, B-cell-depleted T cells, or PBMCs came the material, which was cDNA or gDNA.

Germline-derived CDR1 and CDR2 are MNHEY and SMNVEV (reference sequence). V lost 2 bases and J lost 1, with 5 bases in between. The CDR3 runs 13 residues. Material: peripheral blood. The V gene is TRBV27, the J gene TRBJ2-5; D ambiguous. The sequence came from a man aged 65-85 years with active or convalescent COVID-19. The CDR3, as DNA: TGTGCCAGCAGTTTACCTCGCCAAGAGACCCAGTACTTC. This codes for CASSLPRQETQYF.